This TCR beta chain was profiled in a study of CD8+CD57+ T cells in acquired aplastic anemia. About the research overall: Mean DNA quantity obtained from sorted CD4+ and CD8+ cells was 3.2 ug.

This clonotype was seen at least ten times. The use of genomic DNA as template underpinned the TCR beta VDJ and CDR3 profiling. TCRdb re-analysed the reads in MiXCR, keeping a single row per CDR3 protein. The table lists 150,000 to 200,000 distinct CDR3 sequences, 40% to 55% of them singletons. An expansion of CD8+CD57+ cells by flow cytometry had been shown in patients chosen for sequencing. V lost 4 bases and J lost 4; bases outside the gene matches: 8. This CDR3 region has 16 residues. Germline lookup yields CDR1 KGHDR and CDR2 SFDVKD. The chain employs TRBV24-1 and TRBJ1-1; TRBD1 agrees at 10 bases. The sequenced sample consisted of sorted CD4+, CD8+, or CD8+CD57+ T cells (not recorded which) from PBMCs. The receptor comes from a human donor with aplastic anemia. CDR3 region: CATSDPGQGLGTEAFF. The CDR3 DNA follows: TGTGCCACCAGTGACCCGGGACAGGGGTTGGGCACTGAAGCTTTCTTT.